Shown below are 10 T cell receptor beta chains from a single sample sequenced in a study of PD-L1 blockade in urothelial cancer (dated by TCRdb to about 2017). Interpreted using the paper, the time point label stands for: pretreatment peripheral blood. The library was prepared using the immunoSEQ multiplex PCR assay. TCRdb holds this immuneACCESS table with in-frame rearrangements only. Some clones are missing; in checked studies, unresolved V genes explain under half, and the rest has no known cause. The table for this sample lists roughly 63,000 clones; around 81% of them were counted only once. Together, the top ten hold roughly 3.2% of the sample. The input for sequencing was PBMCs, taken around atezolizumab (anti-PD-L1) treatment. Every receptor here comes from a man aged 70 or older with urothelial cancer.

This clone was detected once. This chain connects TRBV13 to TRBJ2-7; 9 nucleotides align to TRBD2. The CDR3 consists of 18 residues. CDR1 PRHDT and CDR2 FYEKMQ come from the germline V gene (reference sequence). The trim removed 1 base at V and 2 bases at J, leaving 12 bases unmatched. The CDR3: CASSLETHGAGGTYEQYF. In DNA form, the CDR3 reads TGTGCCAGCAGCTTAGAGACCCATGGGGCGGGAGGGACCTACGAGCAGTACTTC.

The V call is TRBV5-1, the J call TRBJ2-7; perhaps TRBD1 as D (6 bases). Looked up from germline, CDR1 is SGHRS and CDR2 is YFSETQ. The CDR3 has 14 amino acids. Trimming stripped 0 bases from V and 3 bases from J, with 10 bases between. CDR3 sequence: CASSLEQGFYEQYF. CDR3 sequence (DNA): TGCGCCAGCAGCTTGGAACAGGGTTTCTACGAGCAGTACTTC.

This clone was recorded a few times. The gene calls are TRBV2 and TRBJ1-5; possibly TRBD1 for D (5 bases). Trimming pared 3 bases from V and 6 bases from J, leaving 15 bases between. Per germline, CDR1 SNHLY and CDR2 FYNNEI. This CDR3 region has 15 residues. CDR3 sequence reads: CASSEARTIGQPQHF. Written as DNA, the CDR3 is TGTGCCAGCAGTGAGGCAAGGACAATTGGTCAGCCCCAGCATTTT. Combining the CDR3 with reference TRBV2 and TRBJ1-5 gives the whole variable domain EPEVTQTPSHQVTQMGQEVILRCVPISNHLYFYWYRQILGQKVEFLVSFYNNEISEKSEIFDDQFSVERPDGSNFTLKIRSTKLEDSAMYFCASSEARTIGQPQHFGDGTRLSIL.

The V and J genes are TRBV5-1 and TRBJ2-5; D is undetermined. Germline CDR1 and CDR2: SGHRS and YFSETQ. V was cut by 4 bases and J by 5 bases, with 9 bases left in between. This CDR3 is 12 amino acids long. The CDR3 reads CASSTEWETQYF. In DNA, the CDR3 is TGCGCCAGCAGCACAGAGTGGGAGACCCAGTACTTC.

V and J are TRBV7-9 and TRBJ1-2; perhaps TRBD1 as D (5 bases). This CDR3 comprises 15 residues. V lost 6 bases and J 5 bases, leaving 19 bases between the germline ends. Germline V gene lookup returns CDR1 SEHNR and CDR2 FQNEAQ (reference sequence). CDR3 amino acids: CASSSWSDDRYGYTF. The CDR3 bases are TGTGCCAGCAGTTCTTGGTCAGACGACAGATATGGCTACACCTTC.

The V gene is TRBV18, the J gene TRBJ2-2; 8 nucleotides align to TRBD1. The CDR3 spans 15 residues. The V gene's germline CDR1 is KGHSH and CDR2 LQKENI. V shed 6 bases and J 7 bases; nucleotides not matched to a gene: 10. The CDR3 reads CASSLSRGQGGELFF. The CDR3 DNA follows: TGTGCCAGCTCCCTGAGCAGGGGGCAAGGCGGGGAGCTGTTTTTT.

In this sample, this clone turned up a few times. J is TRBJ1-4 and V is TRBV5-1; weak D call: TRBD1 (5 bases). In germline, CDR1 is SGHRS, CDR2 YFSETQ. The CDR3 covers 15 residues. The germline V and J ends were trimmed by 0 bases and 3 bases, with 9 bases remaining between them. CDR3 coding DNA: TGCGCCAGCAGCTTGGGCAGGGTGGCTAATGAAAAACTGTTTTTT. Protein sequence: CASSLGRVANEKLFF.

This clone was seen only a few times. The V gene is TRBV28, the J gene TRBJ2-1; 11 nucleotides match TRBD2. The J segment lost 0 bases and the V segment lost 10 bases, leaving 11 bases of the junction unmatched. The CDR3 has 17 residues. Germline CDR1 and CDR2: MDHEN and SYDVKM. The CDR3 reads CATTSSGRTDSYNEQFF. The CDR3 DNA reads TGTGCCACCACCTCTAGCGGGAGGACCGACTCCTACAATGAGCAGTTCTTC.

The J gene is TRBJ1-2, the V gene TRBV28; weak D call: TRBD1 (5 bases). V was cut by 1 base and J by 0 bases, with 9 bases left in between. This CDR3 has 15 residues. CDR1 and CDR2 from the germline V gene are MDHEN and SYDVKM. CDR3 amino acids: CASSLYRRTNYGYTF. In nucleotides, the CDR3 is TGTGCCAGCAGTTTATACAGGCGAACTAACTATGGCTACACCTTC.

This chain connects TRBV27 to TRBJ1-1; no clear D. Trimming shortened V by 7 bases and J by 7 bases, and 13 bases separated the two germline ends. The CDR3 totals 12 residues. The germline V gene has CDR1 MNHEY and CDR2 SMNVEV (reference sequence). CDR3 residues: CASITRVGEAFF. In DNA, the CDR3 is TGTGCCAGCATCACTCGGGTTGGTGAAGCTTTCTTT.